This TCR beta chain originates from a study of OX40 agonist ivuxolimab in advanced cancers. Study-level background: Dose-escalation patients had hepatocellular carcinoma, melanoma, renal cell or head and neck cancer. Study findings and constraints: At 0.1 to 3.0 mg/kg, CD4+ and CD8+ blood T cells expanded clonally by week 6. Some of the nonresponding patients also showed low levels of normalized T-cell clonal expansion. The study found that CD8+ T cells averaged more expanded clones than CD4+.

On this clone itself: Its antigen is unknown.

Produced via immunoSEQ multiplex PCR; TCRdb's table is partial and in-frame only. The table shows tens of thousands of clones, with 65% to 85% occurring only once. The V gene end was trimmed by 3 bases and the J gene end by 4 bases; junction bases not matched to a gene: 10. CDR3 size: 16 residues. Germline V lookup: CDR1 LNHDA, CDR2 SQIVND (reference sequence). This receptor was taken from an adult with an advanced solid tumor such as melanoma, head and neck, liver or kidney cancer. The rearrangement uses TRBV19 and TRBJ2-7, with TRBD2 identical over 9 bases. The sequenced sample was CD4+ or CD8+ T cells sorted from blood, obtained in a trial of the OX40 agonist ivuxolimab. CDR3 region: CASSITGGGAVYEQYF. DNA for the CDR3: TGTGCCAGTAGTATCACCGGCGGGGGGGCGGTGTACGAGCAGTACTTC.